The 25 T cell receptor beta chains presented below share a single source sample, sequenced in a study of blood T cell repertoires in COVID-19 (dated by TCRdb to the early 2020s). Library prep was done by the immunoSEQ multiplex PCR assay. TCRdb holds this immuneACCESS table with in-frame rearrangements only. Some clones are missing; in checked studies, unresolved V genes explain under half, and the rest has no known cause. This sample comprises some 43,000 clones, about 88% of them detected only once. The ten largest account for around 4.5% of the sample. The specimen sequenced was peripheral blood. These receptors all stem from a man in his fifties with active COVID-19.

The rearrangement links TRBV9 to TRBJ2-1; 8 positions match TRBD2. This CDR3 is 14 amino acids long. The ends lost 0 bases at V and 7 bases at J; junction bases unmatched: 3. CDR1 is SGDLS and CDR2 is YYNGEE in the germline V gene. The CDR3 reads CASSVVGTRNEQFF. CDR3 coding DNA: TGTGCCAGCAGCGTAGTCGGGACTAGGAATGAGCAGTTCTTC.

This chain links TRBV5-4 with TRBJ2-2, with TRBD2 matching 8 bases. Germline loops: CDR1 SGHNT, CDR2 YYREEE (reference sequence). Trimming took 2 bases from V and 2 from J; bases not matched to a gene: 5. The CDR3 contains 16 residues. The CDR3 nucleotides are TGTGCCAGCAGCTTCCAGCGGGGGACCAACACCGGGGAGCTGTTTTTT. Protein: CASSFQRGTNTGELFF.

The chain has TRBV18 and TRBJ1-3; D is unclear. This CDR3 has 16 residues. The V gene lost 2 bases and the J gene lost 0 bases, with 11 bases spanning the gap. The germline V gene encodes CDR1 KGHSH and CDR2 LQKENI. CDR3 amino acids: CASSPGSAYSGNTIYF. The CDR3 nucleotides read TGTGCCAGCTCACCAGGTTCAGCGTACTCTGGAAACACCATATATTTT. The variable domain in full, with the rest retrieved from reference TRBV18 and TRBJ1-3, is NAGVMQNPRHLVRRRGQEARLRCSPMKGHSHVYWYRQLPEEGLKFMVYLQKENIIDESGMPKERFSAEFPKEGPSILRIQQVVRGDSAAYFCASSPGSAYSGNTIYFGEGSWLTVV.

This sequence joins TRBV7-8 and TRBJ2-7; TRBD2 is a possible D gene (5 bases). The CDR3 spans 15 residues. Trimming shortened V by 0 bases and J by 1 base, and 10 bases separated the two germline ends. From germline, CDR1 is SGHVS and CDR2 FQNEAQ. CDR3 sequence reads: CASSLALDFSYEQYF. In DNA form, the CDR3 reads TGTGCCAGCAGCTTAGCCCTGGACTTTTCCTACGAGCAGTACTTC.

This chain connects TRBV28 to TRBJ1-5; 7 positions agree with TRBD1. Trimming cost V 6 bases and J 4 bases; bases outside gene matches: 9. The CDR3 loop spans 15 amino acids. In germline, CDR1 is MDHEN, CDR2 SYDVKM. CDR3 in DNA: TGTGCCAGCAGAAACAGGGGAGTGGGAAATCAGCCCCAGCATTTT. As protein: CASRNRGVGNQPQHF.

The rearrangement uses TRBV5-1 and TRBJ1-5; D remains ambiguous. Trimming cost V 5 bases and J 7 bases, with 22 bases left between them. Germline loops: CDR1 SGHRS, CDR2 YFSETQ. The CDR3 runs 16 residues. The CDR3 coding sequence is TGCGCCAGCAGATTCACTCGGCCTGAGGCCCAACAGCCCCAGCATTTT. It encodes CASRFTRPEAQQPQHF.

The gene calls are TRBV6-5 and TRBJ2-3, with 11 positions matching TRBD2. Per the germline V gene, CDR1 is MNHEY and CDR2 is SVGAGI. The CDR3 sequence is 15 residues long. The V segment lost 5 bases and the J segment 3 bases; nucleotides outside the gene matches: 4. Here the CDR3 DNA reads TGTGCCAGCAGTAGAACTAGCGGGGGTACAGATACGCAGTATTTT. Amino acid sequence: CASSRTSGGTDTQYF.

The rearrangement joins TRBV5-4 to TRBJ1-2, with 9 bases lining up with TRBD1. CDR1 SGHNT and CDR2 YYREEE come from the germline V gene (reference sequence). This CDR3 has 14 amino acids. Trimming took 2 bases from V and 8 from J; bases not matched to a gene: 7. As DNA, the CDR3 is TGTGCCAGCAGCTTCACGGACAGGGGACGGGGCTACACCTTC. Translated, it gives CASSFTDRGRGYTF.

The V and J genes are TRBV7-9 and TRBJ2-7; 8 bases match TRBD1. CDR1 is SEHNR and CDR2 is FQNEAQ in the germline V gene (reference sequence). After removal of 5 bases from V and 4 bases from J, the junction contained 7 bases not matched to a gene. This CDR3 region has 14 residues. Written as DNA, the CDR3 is TGTGCCAGCAGCCCCTCGGGACAGGTGTACGAGCAGTACTTC. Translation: CASSPSGQVYEQYF.

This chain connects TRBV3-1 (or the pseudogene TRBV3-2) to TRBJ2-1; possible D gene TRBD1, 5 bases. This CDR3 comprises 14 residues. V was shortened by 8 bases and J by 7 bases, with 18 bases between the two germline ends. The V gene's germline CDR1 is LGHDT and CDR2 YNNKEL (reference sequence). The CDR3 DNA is TGTGCCAGCTCCGAAGGGGCAGGGAATAATGAGCAGTTCTTC. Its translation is CASSEGAGNNEQFF.

CDR3 coding DNA: TGTGCCAGCAGTAGCCCAGCGGGGGCCTCAGATACGCAGTATTTT. It specifies CASSSPAGASDTQYF. J is TRBJ2-3 and V is TRBV6-2 or TRBV6-3, with 8 bases aligning to TRBD2. The CDR3 contains 15 residues. The germline gives CDR1 MNHEY, CDR2 SVGEGT. Trimming removed 5 bases from V and 4 bases from J; junction bases left unmatched: 8.

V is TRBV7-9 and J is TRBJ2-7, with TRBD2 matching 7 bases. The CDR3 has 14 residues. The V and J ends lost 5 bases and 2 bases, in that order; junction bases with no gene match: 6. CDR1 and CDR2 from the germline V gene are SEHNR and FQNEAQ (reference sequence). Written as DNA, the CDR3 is TGTGCCAGCAGCCATCCTAGCGGAACCTACGAGCAGTACTTC. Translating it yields CASSHPSGTYEQYF.

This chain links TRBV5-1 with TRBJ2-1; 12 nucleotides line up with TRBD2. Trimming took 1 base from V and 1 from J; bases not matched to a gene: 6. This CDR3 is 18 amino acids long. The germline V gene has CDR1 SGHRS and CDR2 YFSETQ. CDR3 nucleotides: TGCGCCAGCAGCTTGTCGCTAGCGGGGGGGAAATCCTACAATGAGCAGTTCTTC. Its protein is CASSLSLAGGKSYNEQFF.

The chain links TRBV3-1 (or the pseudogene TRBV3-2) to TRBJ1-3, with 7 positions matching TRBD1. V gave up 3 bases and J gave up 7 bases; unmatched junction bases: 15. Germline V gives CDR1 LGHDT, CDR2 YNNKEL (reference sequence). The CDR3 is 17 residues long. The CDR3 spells CASSQDVGTVLWNTIYF. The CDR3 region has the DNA TGTGCCAGCAGCCAGGACGTAGGGACAGTGCTGTGGAACACCATATATTTT.

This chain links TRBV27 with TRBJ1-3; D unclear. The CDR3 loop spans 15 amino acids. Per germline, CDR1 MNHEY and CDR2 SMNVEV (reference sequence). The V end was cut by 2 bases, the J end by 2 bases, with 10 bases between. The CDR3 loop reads CASSLGVGTGNTIYF. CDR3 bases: TGTGCCAGCAGTTTAGGAGTGGGTACTGGAAACACCATATATTTT.

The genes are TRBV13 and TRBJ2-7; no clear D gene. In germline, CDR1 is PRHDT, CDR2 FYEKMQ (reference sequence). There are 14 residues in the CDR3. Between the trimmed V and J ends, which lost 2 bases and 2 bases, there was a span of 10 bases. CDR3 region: CASSLFLAAYEQYF. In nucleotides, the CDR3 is TGTGCCAGCAGCTTATTTCTTGCGGCCTACGAGCAGTACTTC. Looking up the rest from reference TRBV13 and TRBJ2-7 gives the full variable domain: AAGVIQSPRHLIKEKRETATLKCYPIPRHDTVYWYQQGPGQDPQFLISFYEKMQSDKGSIPDRFSAQQFSDYHSELNMSSLELGDSALYFCASSLFLAAYEQYFGPGTRLTVT.

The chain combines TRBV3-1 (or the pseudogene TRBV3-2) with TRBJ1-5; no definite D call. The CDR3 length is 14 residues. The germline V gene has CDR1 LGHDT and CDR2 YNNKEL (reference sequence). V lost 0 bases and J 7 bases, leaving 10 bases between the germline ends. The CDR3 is CASSQDYRGQPQHF. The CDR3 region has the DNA TGTGCCAGCAGCCAAGATTATCGGGGACAGCCCCAGCATTTT.

CDR3 nucleotide sequence: TGCGCCAGCACCTTCTCCTGGACAGGGACGAAAGAACTGTTTTTT. Its translation is CASTFSWTGTKELFF. The chain uses TRBV5-1 and TRBJ1-4; 8 bases are a match to TRBD1. After removal of 6 bases from V and 12 bases from J, the junction contained 16 bases not matched to a gene. The CDR3 runs to 15 residues. CDR1 and CDR2 from the germline V gene are SGHRS and YFSETQ.

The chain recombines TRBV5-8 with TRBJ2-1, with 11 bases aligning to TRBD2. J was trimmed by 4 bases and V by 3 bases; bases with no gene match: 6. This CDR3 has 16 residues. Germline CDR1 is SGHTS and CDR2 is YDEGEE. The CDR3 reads CASSSRLAGRYNEQFF. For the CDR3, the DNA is TGTGCCAGCAGCTCCCGACTAGCGGGGCGATACAATGAGCAGTTCTTC.

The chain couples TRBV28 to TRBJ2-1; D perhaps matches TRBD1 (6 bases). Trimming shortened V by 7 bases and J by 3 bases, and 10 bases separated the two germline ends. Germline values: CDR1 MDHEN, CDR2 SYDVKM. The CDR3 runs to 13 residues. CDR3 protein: CASIGQLYNEQFF. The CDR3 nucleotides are TGTGCCAGCATAGGACAGCTCTACAATGAGCAGTTCTTC. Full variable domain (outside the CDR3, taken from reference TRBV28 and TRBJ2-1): DVKVTQSSRYLVKRTGEKVFLECVQDMDHENMFWYRQDPGLGLRLIYFSYDVKMKEKGDIPEGYSVSREKKERFSLILESASTNQTSMYLCASIGQLYNEQFFGPGTRLTVL.

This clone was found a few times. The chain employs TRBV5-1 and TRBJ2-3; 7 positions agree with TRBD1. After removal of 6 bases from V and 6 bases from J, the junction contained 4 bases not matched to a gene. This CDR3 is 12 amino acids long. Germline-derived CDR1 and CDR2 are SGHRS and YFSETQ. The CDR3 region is CASTEQGDTQYF. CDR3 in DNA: TGCGCCAGCACCGAACAGGGGGATACGCAGTATTTT.

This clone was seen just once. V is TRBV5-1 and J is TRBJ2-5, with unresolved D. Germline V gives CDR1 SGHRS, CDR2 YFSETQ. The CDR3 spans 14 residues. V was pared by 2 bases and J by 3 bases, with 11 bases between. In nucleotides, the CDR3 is TGCGCCAGCAGCTTTACTTTGGTAAAAGAGACCCAGTACTTC. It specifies CASSFTLVKETQYF.

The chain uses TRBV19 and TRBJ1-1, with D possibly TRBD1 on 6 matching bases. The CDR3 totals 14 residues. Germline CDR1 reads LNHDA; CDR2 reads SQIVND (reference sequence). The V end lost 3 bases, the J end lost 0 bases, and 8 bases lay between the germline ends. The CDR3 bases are TGTGCCAGTAGTATGGGACACATGAACACTGAAGCTTTCTTT. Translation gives CASSMGHMNTEAFF.

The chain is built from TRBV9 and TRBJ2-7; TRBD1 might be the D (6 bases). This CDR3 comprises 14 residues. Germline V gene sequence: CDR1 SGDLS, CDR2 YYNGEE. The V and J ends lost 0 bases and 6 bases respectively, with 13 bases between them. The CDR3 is CASSVDHRVGEQYF. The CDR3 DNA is TGTGCCAGCAGCGTAGACCACAGGGTTGGCGAGCAGTACTTC.

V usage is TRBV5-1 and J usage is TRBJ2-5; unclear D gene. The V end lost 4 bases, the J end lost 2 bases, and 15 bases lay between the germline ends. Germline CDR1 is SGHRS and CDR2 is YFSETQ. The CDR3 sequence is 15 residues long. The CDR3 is CASSPPSTGQETQYF. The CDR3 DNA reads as TGCGCCAGCAGCCCACCGAGTACGGGTCAAGAGACCCAGTACTTC.